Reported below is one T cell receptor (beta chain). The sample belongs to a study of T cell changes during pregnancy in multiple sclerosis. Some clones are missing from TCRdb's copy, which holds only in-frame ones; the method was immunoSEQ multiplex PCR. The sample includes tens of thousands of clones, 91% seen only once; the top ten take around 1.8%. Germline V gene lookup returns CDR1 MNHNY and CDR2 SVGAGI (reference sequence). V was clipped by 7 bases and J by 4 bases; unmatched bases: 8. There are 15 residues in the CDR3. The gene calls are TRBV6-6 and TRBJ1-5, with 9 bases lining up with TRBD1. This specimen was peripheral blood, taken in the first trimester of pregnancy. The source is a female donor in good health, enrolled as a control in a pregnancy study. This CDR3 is CASTPPDRGNQPQHF. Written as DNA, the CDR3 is TGTGCCAGCACCCCCCCGGACAGGGGTAATCAGCCCCAGCATTTT.